This T cell receptor beta chain was found in a study of T cell responses to AZD1222 COVID-19 vaccine. Overall study findings and caveats: Sampled repertoires all dated from after the peak T cell response. It should be noted that donors were predominantly white British and more often female, and clonal diversity was possibly underestimated. CD4 TCRs covered the whole spike, strongest at regions 160-218 and 743-854.

Details on this clone: What it binds is not known.

V lost 7 bases and J lost 4, with 14 bases in between. The germline gives CDR1 KGHSH, CDR2 LQKENI. This CDR3 comprises 13 residues. Only in-frame clones appear in the TCRdb table, and some are missing; sequencing was by immunoSEQ multiplex PCR. The data show under 150,000 clones, about 90% seen once. The chain carries TRBV18 and TRBJ2-7, with D uncertain. The sequence came from an adult who received the AZD1222 COVID-19 vaccine. The material sequenced was peripheral blood, taken 28 days after the second AZD1222 dose. The CDR3 here is CASFLRLGYEQYF. In DNA form, the CDR3 reads TGTGCCAGCTTCCTCAGGTTAGGGTACGAGCAGTACTTC.